Following are 8 T cell receptor beta chains from one sample sequenced in a study of early T cells in non-severe SARS-CoV-2 infection. One entry per CDR3 protein results from TCRdb running MiXCR on the 5' RACE reads. The table includes fewer than 100,000 distinct CDR3 sequences, around 8.7% detected once. Sequencing used whole blood. These receptors originate from an adult who was a healthcare worker with PCR-confirmed SARS-CoV-2 infection or an uninfected control (not recorded which).

This clonotype was counted only a few times. The V and J genes are TRBV5-1 and TRBJ2-7; no clear D gene. Germline V gives CDR1 SGHRS, CDR2 YFSETQ. V was clipped by 6 bases and J by 0 bases, with 10 bases between them. This CDR3 has 13 residues. The DNA of the CDR3 is TGCGCCAGCACAGACCCTTTCTCCTACGAGCAGTACTTC. This encodes CASTDPFSYEQYF.

The rearrangement links TRBV20-1 to TRBJ2-1; D remains unclear. The V end lost 1 base, the J end lost 2 bases, and 6 bases lay between the germline ends. The CDR3 length is 13 residues. Germline V gene sequence: CDR1 DFQATT, CDR2 SNEGSKA (reference sequence). This CDR3 is CSARVSAYNEQFF. CDR3 DNA sequence: TGCAGTGCTAGAGTGTCCGCCTACAATGAGCAGTTCTTC.

A single count supports this clonotype. The chain uses TRBV7-8 and TRBJ2-6, with D maybe TRBD2 (6 bases). Looked up from germline, CDR1 is SGHVS and CDR2 is FQNEAQ. The ends were cut back, 7 bases at V and 2 bases at J, with 21 bases in the middle. The CDR3 consists of 18 residues. The DNA for the CDR3 is TGTGCCAGCACCCGGAGGGTATCCTCCCCTCCTGGGGCCAACGTCCTGACTTTC. Translated, it gives CASTRRVSSPPGANVLTF.

This clonotype was counted between two and nine times. The chain recombines TRBV7-6 with TRBJ2-3; the D gene is possibly TRBD2 (6 bases). Germline V lookup: CDR1 SGHVS, CDR2 FNYEAQ. The CDR3 runs to 16 residues. The V end lost 1 base, the J end lost 2 bases, and 13 bases lay between the germline ends. Written as DNA, the CDR3 is TGTGCCAGCAGCTTAGGCGGCGGGGCCTACACAGATACGCAGTATTTT. Translating gives CASSLGGGAYTDTQYF.

A few counts support this clonotype. This chain links TRBV12-3 or TRBV12-4 with TRBJ2-7; D is perhaps TRBD2 (5 bases). Trimming left V 6 bases short and J 6 bases short, with 12 bases between. The CDR3 runs 12 residues. As DNA, the CDR3 is TGTGCCAGCAGGAGGGATCATGGCGAGCAGTACTTC. Protein sequence: CASRRDHGEQYF.

This clonotype was detected ten times or more. This chain uses TRBV12-3 or TRBV12-4 with TRBJ2-7, with D uncertain. This CDR3 is built from 13 residues. The ends were cut back, 5 bases at V and 6 bases at J, with 14 bases in the middle. The CDR3 here is CASSPSPVREQYF. The CDR3, as DNA: TGTGCCAGCAGTCCCTCCCCCGTCCGCGAGCAGTACTTC.

This chain links TRBV25-1 with TRBJ1-2; 8 bases agree with TRBD1. Germline loops: CDR1 MGHDK, CDR2 SYGVNS. V lost 4 bases and J lost 8; bases outside the gene matches: 6. The CDR3 covers 13 residues. CDR3 amino acids: CASSGTGFGGYTF. CDR3 DNA: TGTGCCAGCAGTGGGACAGGGTTCGGCGGCTACACCTTC.

The rearrangement uses TRBV30 and TRBJ2-5, with 8 bases fitting TRBD1. Germline V gene lookup returns CDR1 GTSNPN and CDR2 SVGIG (reference sequence). The CDR3 contains 11 residues. V was clipped by 8 bases and J by 5 bases; unmatched bases: 4. The CDR3 is CASYRGETQYF. The CDR3 coding sequence is TGTGCCAGTTACAGGGGGGAGACCCAGTACTTC.